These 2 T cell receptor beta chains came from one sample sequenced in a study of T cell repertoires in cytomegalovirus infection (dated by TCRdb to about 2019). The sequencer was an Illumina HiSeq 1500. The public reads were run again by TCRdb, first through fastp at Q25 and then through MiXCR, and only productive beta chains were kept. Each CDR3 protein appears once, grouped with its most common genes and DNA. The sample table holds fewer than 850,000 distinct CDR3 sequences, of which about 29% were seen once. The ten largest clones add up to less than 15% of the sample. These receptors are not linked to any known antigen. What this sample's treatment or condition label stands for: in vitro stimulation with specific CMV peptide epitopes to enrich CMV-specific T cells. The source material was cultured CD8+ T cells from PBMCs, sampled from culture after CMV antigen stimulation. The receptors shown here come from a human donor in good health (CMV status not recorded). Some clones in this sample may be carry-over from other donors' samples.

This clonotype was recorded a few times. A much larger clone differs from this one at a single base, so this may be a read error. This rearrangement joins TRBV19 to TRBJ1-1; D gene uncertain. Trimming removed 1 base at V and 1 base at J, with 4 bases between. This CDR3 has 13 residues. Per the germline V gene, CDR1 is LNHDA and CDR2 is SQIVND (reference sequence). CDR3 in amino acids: CASSIAENTEAFF. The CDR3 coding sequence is TGTGCCAGTAGTATAGCCGAGAACACTGAAGCTTTCTTT.

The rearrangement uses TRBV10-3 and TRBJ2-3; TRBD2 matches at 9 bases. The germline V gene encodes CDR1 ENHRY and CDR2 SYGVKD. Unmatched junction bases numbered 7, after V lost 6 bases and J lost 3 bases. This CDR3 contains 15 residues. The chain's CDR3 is CAISLAGDLTDTQYF. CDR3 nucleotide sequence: TGTGCCATCAGCTTAGCGGGGGATTTGACAGATACGCAGTATTTT.